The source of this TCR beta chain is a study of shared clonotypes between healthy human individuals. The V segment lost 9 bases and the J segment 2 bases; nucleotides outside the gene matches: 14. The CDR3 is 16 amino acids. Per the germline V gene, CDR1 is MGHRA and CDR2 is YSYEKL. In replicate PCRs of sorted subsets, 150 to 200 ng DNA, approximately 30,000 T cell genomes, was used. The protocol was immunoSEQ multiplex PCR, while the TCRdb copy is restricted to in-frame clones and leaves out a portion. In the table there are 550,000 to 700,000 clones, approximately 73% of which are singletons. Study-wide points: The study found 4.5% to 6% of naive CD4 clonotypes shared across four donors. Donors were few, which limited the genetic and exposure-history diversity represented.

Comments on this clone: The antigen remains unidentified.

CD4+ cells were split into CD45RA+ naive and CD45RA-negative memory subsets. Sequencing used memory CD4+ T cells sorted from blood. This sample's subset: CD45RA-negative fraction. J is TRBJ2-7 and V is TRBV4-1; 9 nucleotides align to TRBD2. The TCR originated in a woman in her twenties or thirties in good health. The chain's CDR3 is CASTRSVLAGTYEQYF. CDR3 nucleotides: TGCGCCAGTACTCGATCGGTTCTAGCGGGAACCTACGAGCAGTACTTC.